The 26 T cell receptor beta chains listed next were all sequenced from one sample in a study of Tregs in tolerant kidney transplant recipients. Produced via immunoSEQ multiplex PCR; TCRdb's table is partial and in-frame only. The sample consists of 50,000 or so clones, about 89% of them appearing once. Source material: Tregs from blood. These receptors were obtained from a human donor in good health.

V is TRBV11-2 and J is TRBJ2-7; 13 nucleotides line up with TRBD2. Looked up from germline, CDR1 is SGHAT and CDR2 is FQNNGV. This CDR3 contains 15 residues. After removal of 4 bases from V and 4 bases from J, the junction contained 4 bases not matched to a gene. The CDR3 protein is CASSSLAGGTYEQYF. DNA of the CDR3: TGTGCCAGCAGCTCACTAGCGGGAGGGACTTACGAGCAGTACTTC.

This chain uses TRBV14 with TRBJ2-7; D uncertain. Germline values: CDR1 SGHDN, CDR2 FVKESK. The length of the CDR3 is 13 residues. Trimming cost V 4 bases and J 2 bases, with 9 bases left between them. CDR3 amino acids: CASSLQNTYEQYF. CDR3 nucleotides: TGTGCCAGCAGCCTGCAGAATACCTACGAGCAGTACTTC.

The chain carries TRBV27 and TRBJ1-5; tentative D call: TRBD1 (5 bases). Between the trimmed V and J ends, which lost 7 bases and 3 bases, there was a span of 16 bases. Germline values: CDR1 MNHEY, CDR2 SMNVEV (reference sequence). There are 15 residues in the CDR3. The CDR3 DNA follows: TGTGCCAGCAAAGGGGTTTCGGGCCACAATCAGCCCCAGCATTTT. Translating gives CASKGVSGHNQPQHF.

The chain carries TRBV18 and TRBJ2-7; D may be TRBD1 (6 bases). The CDR3 is made up of 15 amino acids. Germline V lookup: CDR1 KGHSH, CDR2 LQKENI. The V end was cut by 3 bases, the J end by 1 base, with 13 bases between. The CDR3 DNA reads TGTGCCAGCTCACCCCGGAACAGGGAGTCCTACGAGCAGTACTTC. Translating it yields CASSPRNRESYEQYF.

This sequence joins TRBV18 and TRBJ2-1, with D tentatively TRBD2 (6 bases). CDR1 and CDR2 (germline): KGHSH, LQKENI. This CDR3 is 15 amino acids long. Trimming shortened V by 2 bases and J by 0 bases, and 8 bases separated the two germline ends. The CDR3 reads CASSPGTGSYNEQFF. CDR3 DNA sequence: TGTGCCAGCTCACCAGGGACTGGCTCCTACAATGAGCAGTTCTTC.

V and J are TRBV6-1 and TRBJ2-5, with 9 bases matching TRBD2. This CDR3 is 16 amino acids long. After removal of 2 bases from V and 4 bases from J, the junction contained 8 bases not matched to a gene. Germline lookup yields CDR1 MNHNS and CDR2 SASEGT. The CDR3 protein is CASSELWAGGRETQYF. CDR3 bases: TGTGCCAGCAGTGAACTATGGGCGGGGGGGAGAGAGACCCAGTACTTC.

This sequence joins TRBV15 and TRBJ2-2, with TRBD1 identical over 11 bases. The germline V gene encodes CDR1 LNHNV and CDR2 YYDKDF (reference sequence). With 4 bases clipped from V and 3 bases from J, the junction kept 7 bases outside the gene matches. The CDR3 is made up of 17 amino acids. The CDR3 here is CATSTNRDRGYTGELFF. The CDR3, as DNA: TGTGCCACCAGCACCAACCGGGACAGGGGGTACACCGGGGAGCTGTTTTTT.

This rearrangement joins TRBV4-2 to TRBJ2-6; D uncertain. The CDR3 consists of 17 residues. Between the trimmed V and J ends, which lost 0 bases and 0 bases, there was a span of 9 bases. Looked up from germline, CDR1 is LGHNA and CDR2 is YNFKEQ. CDR3: CASSQDRITSGANVLTF. The DNA of the CDR3 is TGTGCCAGCAGCCAAGATCGGATTACCTCTGGGGCCAACGTCCTGACTTTC.

The rearrangement links TRBV19 to TRBJ1-5; D gene uncertain. Germline V CDR1 and CDR2: LNHDA, SQIVND (reference sequence). The V end was cut by 8 bases, the J end by 2 bases, with 16 bases between. The CDR3 consists of 15 residues. The CDR3 reads CASGPYSWRNQPQHF. The CDR3 coding sequence is TGTGCCAGTGGCCCGTATTCGTGGCGCAATCAGCCCCAGCATTTT. Looking up the rest from reference TRBV19 and TRBJ1-5 gives the full variable domain: DGGITQSPKYLFRKEGQNVTLSCEQNLNHDAMYWYRQDPGQGLRLIYYSQIVNDFQKGDIAEGYSVSREKKESFPLTVTSAQKNPTAFYLCASGPYSWRNQPQHFGDGTRLSIL.

The gene calls are TRBV2 and TRBJ2-7, with 8 nucleotides matching TRBD1. CDR1 SNHLY and CDR2 FYNNEI come from the germline V gene. The V and J ends lost 6 bases and 3 bases, in that order; junction bases with no gene match: 10. CDR3 length: 15 amino acids. The chain's CDR3 is CASSSRTGSRYEQYF. The CDR3 DNA reads as TGTGCCAGCAGCTCTAGGACAGGGAGCCGCTACGAGCAGTACTTC.

This chain connects TRBV5-6 to TRBJ1-5, with 7 nucleotides matching TRBD1. CDR1 is SGHDT, CDR2 YYEEEE, per germline. CDR3 size: 15 residues. The junction had 2 bases not matched to a gene; V was cut back by 2 bases and J by 0 bases. The CDR3 here is CASSLRGPSNQPQHF. The DNA for the CDR3 is TGTGCCAGCAGCTTAAGGGGGCCTAGCAATCAGCCCCAGCATTTT.

In this sample, this clone turned up a few times. The chain combines TRBV10-3 with TRBJ2-1, with 8 bases matching TRBD1. There are 15 residues in the CDR3. Trimming cost V 2 bases and J 0 bases; bases outside gene matches: 0. Germline CDR1 ENHRY, CDR2 SYGVKD. The CDR3 nucleotides are TGTGCCATCAGTGAGACAGGGGGCTCCTACAATGAGCAGTTCTTC. Its translation is CAISETGGSYNEQFF.

The chain is built from TRBV30 and TRBJ2-3; 12 bases are shared with TRBD2. This CDR3 contains 15 residues. Per the germline V gene, CDR1 is GTSNPN and CDR2 is SVGIG (reference sequence). V shed 4 bases, J shed 1 base, and the junction held 3 bases outside the gene matches. This CDR3 is CAWTRLAGGTDTQYF. The CDR3 coding sequence is TGTGCCTGGACCCGACTAGCGGGAGGCACAGATACGCAGTATTTT.

This chain uses TRBV19 with TRBJ1-5, with D unresolved. The CDR3 extends over 12 amino acids. V was trimmed by 4 bases and J by 4 bases, leaving 5 bases between them. From germline, CDR1 is LNHDA and CDR2 SQIVND (reference sequence). CDR3 sequence: CASSTINQPQHF. CDR3 DNA: TGTGCCAGTAGTACGATAAATCAGCCCCAGCATTTT.

The chain employs TRBV5-1 and TRBJ1-1; 8 nucleotides match TRBD1. This CDR3 is 14 amino acids long. Per germline, CDR1 SGHRS and CDR2 YFSETQ. The V segment lost 4 bases and the J segment 1 base; nucleotides outside the gene matches: 3. Here the CDR3 DNA reads TGCGCCAGCAGCGCAGGGGGCTGGAACACTGAAGCTTTCTTT. It codes for CASSAGGWNTEAFF.

The rearrangement links TRBV5-4 to TRBJ2-7; the match to TRBD2 covers 7 bases. The CDR3 is 16 residues long. V shed 0 bases and J 3 bases; nucleotides not matched to a gene: 9. Germline CDR1 SGHNT, CDR2 YYREEE (reference sequence). Written as DNA, the CDR3 is TGTGCCAGCAGCTTGGTGGTTAGCGGGTACGACTACGAGCAGTACTTC. Translation gives CASSLVVSGYDYEQYF.

The V and J genes are TRBV4-2 and TRBJ1-1; D not resolved. Per germline, CDR1 LGHNA and CDR2 YNFKEQ. There are 14 residues in the CDR3. V was clipped by 0 bases and J by 0 bases, with 5 bases between them. DNA of the CDR3: TGTGCCAGCAGCCAAGAGAAGGTGAACACTGAAGCTTTCTTT. Protein product: CASSQEKVNTEAFF.

This clone showed up just once. V gene TRBV2 combines with J gene TRBJ1-1; D gene uncertain. The CDR3 loop spans 13 amino acids. Germline V gives CDR1 SNHLY, CDR2 FYNNEI. V dropped 4 bases and J dropped 1 base, with 7 bases sitting between them. CDR3 amino acids: CASSAWPNTEAFF. The CDR3 nucleotides are TGTGCCAGCAGTGCCTGGCCGAACACTGAAGCTTTCTTT.

The chain recombines TRBV9 with TRBJ1-2; D not certain. V dropped 0 bases and J dropped 7 bases, with 7 bases sitting between them. CDR1 SGDLS and CDR2 YYNGEE come from the germline V gene. CDR3 size: 12 residues. The CDR3 sequence is CASSVGWVGYTF. CDR3 coding DNA: TGTGCCAGCAGCGTAGGATGGGTTGGCTACACCTTC.

This clone has only one observation. The genes are TRBV7-6 and TRBJ2-5, with D perhaps matching TRBD2 (5 bases). CDR1 is SGHVS, CDR2 FNYEAQ, per germline. Between the trimmed V and J ends, which lost 11 bases and 2 bases, there was a span of 15 bases. The CDR3 consists of 13 residues. The CDR3 coding sequence is TGTGCCGTCACGACCGGGATGCAAGAGACCCAGTACTTC. Its protein product is CAVTTGMQETQYF.

The CDR3 DNA reads as TGTGCCAGTAGTCTCTCCGGAGGGACAGTCTATGGCTACACCTTC. This codes for CASSLSGGTVYGYTF. The chain joins TRBV19 to TRBJ1-2; 7 nucleotides agree with TRBD1. This CDR3 has 15 residues. J gave up 4 bases and V 5 bases, and 10 bases lay outside the gene matches. From germline, CDR1 is LNHDA and CDR2 SQIVND (reference sequence).

The CDR3 region is CASSPMGQPQETQYF. The CDR3 DNA follows: TGTGCCAGCAGCCCCATGGGACAGCCGCAAGAGACCCAGTACTTC. The gene calls are TRBV11-2 and TRBJ2-5, with TRBD1 matching over 7 bases. The CDR3 is 15 amino acids. Germline CDR1 SGHAT, CDR2 FQNNGV. V was pared by 5 bases and J by 2 bases, with 8 bases of the junction left unmatched.

The CDR3 spells CASSVQVDGYTF. The CDR3 coding sequence is TGTGCCAGCAGTGTACAGGTGGATGGCTACACCTTC. This rearrangement joins TRBV6-1 to TRBJ1-2, with D tentatively TRBD1 (5 bases). Per the germline V gene, CDR1 is MNHNS and CDR2 is SASEGT. V lost 4 bases and J 6 bases, leaving 9 bases between the germline ends. CDR3 length: 12 residues.

The genes are TRBV25-1 and TRBJ2-5, with D possibly being TRBD2 (5 bases). The CDR3 runs to 13 residues. The germline V gene encodes CDR1 MGHDK and CDR2 SYGVNS. V was trimmed by 6 bases and J by 4 bases, leaving 12 bases between them. The CDR3 spells CASRRVWGETQYF. The CDR3 nucleotides are TGTGCCAGCAGGAGGGTCTGGGGAGAGACCCAGTACTTC.

The chain recombines TRBV5-1 with TRBJ2-5; the match to TRBD2 covers 8 bases. The CDR3 sequence is 18 residues long. Germline V CDR1 and CDR2: SGHRS, YFSETQ. V shed 0 bases and J 2 bases; nucleotides not matched to a gene: 12. The CDR3 DNA reads as TGCGCCAGCAGCTTGGCCGGGAGGGGCCCGCCAGTACAAGAGACCCAGTACTTC. This codes for CASSLAGRGPPVQETQYF.

The V call is TRBV9, the J call TRBJ2-1, with D possibly matching TRBD2 (5 bases). The germline CDR1 and CDR2 sequences are SGDLS and YYNGEE. The CDR3 loop spans 14 amino acids. Trimming cost V 3 bases and J 5 bases, with 12 bases left between them. The CDR3 DNA reads as TGTGCCAGCAGCGACCCCCGGGGAGACAATGAGCAGTTCTTC. Amino acid sequence: CASSDPRGDNEQFF.